One TCR beta chain is described in this entry. What it binds is unknown. This sample is drawn from a study of Ad26.COV2.S vaccination and SARS-CoV-2 variants. Overall study: Donor allocation was to the COV1001 Ad26.COV2.S trial arm. Once or twice, 56 days apart, Ad26.COV2.S was delivered intramuscularly. Regarding the study as a whole: Participants given vaccine showed non-spike TCR breadth similar to that of placebo recipients.

Regarding treatment: some 19 received Ad26.COV2.S at low or high dose, single or two shots; 5 received placebo; per-sample allocation not given. Each sample was drawn 63 days after the first injection (of vaccine or placebo). Expressing Wuhan-strain SARS-CoV-2 spike, an Ad26 vector served as the vaccine. Produced via immunoSEQ multiplex PCR; TCRdb's table is partial and in-frame only. This sample carries 350,000 to 550,000 clones, approximately 92% of them seen once, and the ten largest clones take around 2.5%. The junction had 5 bases not matched to a gene; V was cut back by 7 bases and J by 2 bases. CDR1 is MNHNY and CDR2 is SVGAGI in the germline V gene (reference sequence). CDR3 size: 14 residues.

Sequences were derived from peripheral blood, sampled in a trial of Ad26.COV2.S vaccine versus placebo. The rearrangement uses TRBV6-6 and TRBJ2-1; 7 bases line up with TRBD1. The TCR comes from a person between 18 and 65 years old who received the Ad26.COV2.S COVID-19 vaccine or a placebo. The CDR3 loop reads CASNPGTAYNEQFF. The CDR3 region has the DNA TGTGCCAGCAATCCCGGGACAGCCTACAATGAGCAGTTCTTC.